These T cell receptor beta chains were read from a single sample in a study of cytomegalovirus exposure and HLA in healthy donors. Profiled with immunoSEQ multiplex PCR; TCRdb holds only in-frame clones, not every one. Here the sample spans 85,000 to 100,000 clones, about four fifths being singletons. The sequencing sample was made of PBMCs. The source of these receptors is a man younger than 40 in good health and CMV-seronegative. The conserved cysteine and the conserved F or W are not part of the CDR3 here.

j_call: TRBJ1-4; v_call: TRBV7-8; cdr3_aa: ASSSRQDREKLF
j_call: TRBJ1-5; v_call: TRBV4-3; cdr3_aa: ASSARVSGNQPQH
j_call: TRBJ2-2; v_call: TRBV6-1; cdr3_aa: ASSARRVGELF
j_call: TRBJ1-1; v_call: TRBV27; cdr3_aa: ASSSPGHRNTEAF
j_call: TRBJ1-4; v_call: TRBV10-1; cdr3_aa: ASSLPGGKMNEKLF
j_call: TRBJ2-1; v_call: TRBV7-9; cdr3_aa: ASSSWGAPPNEQF
j_call: TRBJ1-5; v_call: TRBV7-2; cdr3_aa: ASSQDTQNQPQH
j_call: TRBJ2-3; v_call: TRBV2; cdr3_aa: ASSDGLAKPTDTQY
j_call: TRBJ1-5; v_call: TRBV2; cdr3_aa: ASVKGDRNNQPQH
j_call: TRBJ2-1; v_call: TRBV7-9; cdr3_aa: ASGQGYNEQF
j_call: TRBJ1-1; v_call: TRBV19; cdr3_aa: ASSTTAPRGGTEAF
j_call: TRBJ1-2; v_call: TRBV18; cdr3_aa: ASSPTKDPHYGYT
j_call: TRBJ2-1; v_call: TRBV7-9; cdr3_aa: ASSPDRHNEQF
j_call: TRBJ2-2; v_call: TRBV15; cdr3_aa: TTRVDWVPTGELF
j_call: TRBJ2-2; v_call: TRBV2; cdr3_aa: ASSEATFPGELF
j_call: TRBJ1-6; v_call: TRBV4-1; cdr3_aa: ASTDPTGGQGHSPLH
j_call: TRBJ2-7; v_call: TRBV9; cdr3_aa: ASSTRDSSYEQY
j_call: TRBJ2-2; v_call: TRBV28; cdr3_aa: ASSPPTSGITGELF
j_call: TRBJ2-7; v_call: TRBV5-1; cdr3_aa: ASSPGQGSYEQY
j_call: TRBJ1-1; v_call: TRBV29-1; cdr3_aa: SAKTGAEAF
j_call: TRBJ1-5; v_call: TRBV7-2; cdr3_aa: ASSLDHGQRPQH
j_call: TRBJ1-3; v_call: TRBV25-1; cdr3_aa: ASSEGRGNTIY
j_call: TRBJ2-3; v_call: TRBV29-1; cdr3_aa: SATSRGGDTQY
j_call: TRBJ1-1; v_call: TRBV6-5; cdr3_aa: ASKFWTALNTEAF
j_call: TRBJ2-2; v_call: TRBV10-3; cdr3_aa: AIRGGTNTGELF
j_call: TRBJ2-4; v_call: TRBV5-6; cdr3_aa: ASSLRSYTGIQY
j_call: TRBJ2-2; v_call: TRBV6-5; cdr3_aa: ASSSGQGATGELF
j_call: TRBJ2-5; v_call: TRBV27; cdr3_aa: ASSLYAQARARETQY
j_call: TRBJ2-2; v_call: TRBV6-1; cdr3_aa: ASSEGRGRTGELF
j_call: TRBJ2-7; v_call: TRBV10-2; cdr3_aa: ASIPGQTMGWGPYEQY
j_call: TRBJ2-1; v_call: TRBV11-2; cdr3_aa: ASSLKTGGDLISYNEQF
j_call: TRBJ2-4; v_call: TRBV4-1; cdr3_aa: ASSQVVPPAAKNIQY
j_call: TRBJ2-2; v_call: TRBV7-3; cdr3_aa: ASSLAGANTGELF
j_call: TRBJ2-7; v_call: TRBV5-6; cdr3_aa: ASRRQVSYEQY
j_call: TRBJ2-3; v_call: TRBV30; cdr3_aa: AWSRGADTQY
j_call: TRBJ2-2; v_call: TRBV5-4; cdr3_aa: ASSLGARDTGELF
j_call: TRBJ2-7; v_call: TRBV7-3; cdr3_aa: ASSRDRIDEQY
j_call: TRBJ1-1; v_call: TRBV5-4; cdr3_aa: ASSLEVSRGPGTEAF
j_call: TRBJ2-3; v_call: TRBV6-4; cdr3_aa: ASSDGGGTGTDTQY
j_call: TRBJ1-5; v_call: TRBV7-9; cdr3_aa: ASSLGQGFPQPQH
j_call: TRBJ2-3; v_call: TRBV27; cdr3_aa: ASSLQLADLTDTQY
j_call: TRBJ1-3; v_call: TRBV6-5; cdr3_aa: ASSGAGLGNTIY